The 27 T cell receptor beta chains below come from one sample, sequenced in a study of T-cell memory formation after mild COVID-19. TCRdb called the 5' RACE reads again in MiXCR, with one record for every CDR3 protein. The sample contains fewer than 350,000 distinct CDR3 sequences, roughly an eighth of which appear only once. Sequenced: PBMCs or a T cell subset sorted from them (not recorded which). Receptors originate from a man between 18 and 29 years old who had mild COVID-19 (a few samples of this study predate the infection). Cell type and time point are not known.

This clonotype was seen a few times. This CDR3 is CASSQDLEGEQFF. The CDR3 nucleotides read TGTGCCAGCAGCCAAGATCTCGAGGGTGAGCAGTTCTTC. V and J are TRBV14 and TRBJ2-1, with D perhaps TRBD2 (5 bases). Germline CDR1 is SGHDN and CDR2 is FVKESK. The CDR3 is 13 amino acids. V lost 0 bases and J 9 bases, leaving 9 bases between the germline ends.

This clonotype was seen only a few times. This chain connects TRBV20-1 to TRBJ2-1; D is ambiguous. The V end lost 0 bases, the J end lost 8 bases, and 8 bases lay between the germline ends. Germline CDR1 is DFQATT and CDR2 is SNEGSKA (reference sequence). This CDR3 has 12 residues. CDR3 residues: CSARDVADEQFF. In DNA, the CDR3 is TGCAGTGCTAGAGATGTGGCGGATGAGCAGTTCTTC.

This clonotype was seen a handful of times. The chain joins TRBV19 to TRBJ1-5; tentative D call: TRBD1 (6 bases). Germline assignment: CDR1 LNHDA and CDR2 SQIVND (reference sequence). CDR3 length: 14 amino acids. V dropped 5 bases and J dropped 4 bases, with 12 bases sitting between them. CDR3 sequence reads: CASSARGPNQPQHF. The CDR3 nucleotides are TGTGCCAGTAGTGCCAGGGGTCCGAATCAGCCCCAGCATTTT.

The chain combines TRBV5-5 with TRBJ2-1; D remains ambiguous. The germline V gene has CDR1 SGHKS and CDR2 YYEKEE (reference sequence). The germline V and J ends were trimmed by 3 bases and 6 bases, with 10 bases remaining between them. This CDR3 comprises 13 residues. The DNA of the CDR3 is TGTGCCAGCAGCTCCATGGCCAGCAATGAGCAGTTCTTC. Amino acids: CASSSMASNEQFF. The full variable domain, rest sourced from reference TRBV5-5 and TRBJ2-1, is DAGVTQSPTHLIKTRGQQVTLRCSPISGHKSVSWYQQVLGQGPQFIFQYYEKEERGRGNFPDRFSARQFPNYSSELNVNALLLGDSALYLCASSSMASNEQFFGPGTRLTVL.

There are a few counts of this clonotype. The chain recombines TRBV4-2 with TRBJ2-3; 14 nucleotides align to TRBD2. The trim removed 3 bases at V and 7 bases at J, leaving 6 bases unmatched. The germline V gene encodes CDR1 LGHNA and CDR2 YNFKEQ. The CDR3 contains 16 residues. The CDR3 is CASSQVTSGGANTQYF. CDR3 bases: TGTGCCAGCAGCCAGGTGACTAGCGGGGGGGCTAATACGCAGTATTTT.

This clonotype was recorded a few times. V is TRBV4-2 and J is TRBJ1-2; the D is unclear. There are 15 residues in the CDR3. Germline V gives CDR1 LGHNA, CDR2 YNFKEQ. The germline V and J ends were trimmed by 0 bases and 3 bases, with 11 bases remaining between them. CDR3 sequence (DNA): TGTGCCAGCAGCCAAGATCCGGGCTTGGACTATGGCTACACCTTC. It is translated as CASSQDPGLDYGYTF.

The gene calls are TRBV29-1 and TRBJ2-2, with TRBD1 as a possible D gene (5 bases). Germline CDR1 and CDR2: SQVTM and ANQGSEA. The CDR3 consists of 14 residues. Trimming left V 2 bases short and J 1 base short, with 8 bases between. In DNA form, the CDR3 reads TGCAGCGTTGAAATCCAGGGGAACACCGGGGAGCTGTTTTTT. Translated, it gives CSVEIQGNTGELFF.

The chain carries TRBV4-1 and TRBJ2-7, with D hard to call. Germline-derived CDR1 and CDR2 are MGHRA and YSYEKL. Deletions cut 2 bases from V and 0 bases from J, with 5 bases between. This CDR3 contains 13 residues. The CDR3 sequence: CASSQISSYEQYF. CDR3 DNA: TGCGCCAGCAGCCAAATTAGCTCCTACGAGCAGTACTTC.

The gene calls are TRBV7-6 and TRBJ2-7; 7 positions match TRBD2. The J segment lost 3 bases and the V segment lost 6 bases, leaving 5 bases of the junction unmatched. The germline CDR1 and CDR2 sequences are SGHVS and FNYEAQ. CDR3 length equals 13 residues. The CDR3 loop is CASSMGDYYEQYF. CDR3 in DNA: TGTGCCAGCAGTATGGGGGACTACTACGAGCAGTACTTC.

The sample holds a few counts of this clonotype. V and J are TRBV19 and TRBJ1-2; D is possibly TRBD1 (6 bases). This CDR3 has 16 residues. The V end lost 5 bases, the J end lost 1 base, and 17 bases lay between the germline ends. In germline, CDR1 is LNHDA, CDR2 SQIVND (reference sequence). The CDR3 loop is CASSSRTGTYNYGYTF. The CDR3 DNA reads as TGTGCCAGTAGTTCTCGAACAGGGACATATAACTATGGCTACACCTTC. Full variable domain (missing parts from reference TRBV19 and TRBJ1-2): DGGITQSPKYLFRKEGQNVTLSCEQNLNHDAMYWYRQDPGQGLRLIYYSQIVNDFQKGDIAEGYSVSREKKESFPLTVTSAQKNPTAFYLCASSSRTGTYNYGYTFGSGTRLTVV.

This clonotype showed up just a few times. V is TRBV28 and J is TRBJ2-1, with D tentatively TRBD2 (6 bases). CDR1 is MDHEN, CDR2 SYDVKM, per germline. This CDR3 has 13 residues. The V end lost 5 bases, the J end lost 9 bases, and 14 bases lay between the germline ends. The CDR3 sequence: CASSTDLEGEQFF. The CDR3 DNA is TGTGCCAGCAGTACAGACTTGGAGGGTGAGCAGTTCTTC.

The V and J genes are TRBV11-2 and TRBJ2-7, with a tentative D call TRBD2 (7 bases). Germline-derived CDR1 and CDR2 are SGHAT and FQNNGV. The V end was cut by 5 bases, the J end by 10 bases, with 15 bases between. The CDR3 contains 12 residues. For the CDR3, the DNA is TGTGCCAGCAGCCTGGGGGGGCTGGGACAGTACTTC. This translates into CASSLGGLGQYF.

The table lists this clonotype with a few counts. This chain links TRBV7-2 with TRBJ2-5, with no clear D. The germline V gene encodes CDR1 SGHTA and CDR2 FQGNSA. The CDR3 totals 11 residues. V was shortened by 9 bases and J by 5 bases, with 10 bases between the two germline ends. The CDR3 spells CASQEWETQYF. CDR3 coding DNA: TGTGCCAGTCAGGAGTGGGAGACCCAGTACTTC.

The J gene is TRBJ2-1, the V gene TRBV10-3, with 7 bases lining up with TRBD2. There are 17 residues in the CDR3. Germline V gene sequence: CDR1 ENHRY, CDR2 SYGVKD. V dropped 8 bases and J dropped 0; count of bases not matched to a gene: 13. The CDR3 nucleotides are TGTGCCATCGAGTCTAGCGGAACAGGCAGCTCCTACAATGAGCAGTTCTTC. Its translation is CAIESSGTGSSYNEQFF.

There are a few counts of this clonotype. The rearrangement links TRBV3-1 to TRBJ2-5; perhaps D is TRBD1 or TRBD2 (7 bases each). The CDR3 is made up of 15 amino acids. Between the trimmed V and J ends, which lost 1 base and 5 bases, there was a span of 14 bases. In germline, CDR1 is LGHDT, CDR2 YNNKEL (reference sequence). CDR3 residues: CASSQAQGGRETQYF. The CDR3, as DNA: TGTGCCAGCAGCCAAGCTCAGGGGGGGCGGGAGACCCAGTACTTC.

This clonotype was found a few times. The chain recombines TRBV27 with TRBJ2-1; 14 nucleotides agree with TRBD2. CDR1 MNHEY and CDR2 SMNVEV come from the germline V gene (reference sequence). The CDR3 sequence is 18 residues long. V lost 5 bases, J lost 6 bases, and 12 bases stayed unmatched. CDR3: CASSTPYRLAGGLNEQFF. DNA for the CDR3: TGTGCCAGCAGTACGCCCTACCGACTAGCGGGGGGGCTCAATGAGCAGTTCTTC.

This clonotype was recorded many times. The V gene is TRBV7-9, the J gene TRBJ1-5; no clear D. V was pared by 6 bases and J by 4 bases, with 7 bases between. The CDR3 is 12 amino acids. Per the germline V gene, CDR1 is SEHNR and CDR2 is FQNEAQ (reference sequence). The CDR3 DNA reads TGTGCCAGCAGTACCGGTAATCAGCCCCAGCATTTT. Translating gives CASSTGNQPQHF.

This clonotype showed up many times. The V call is TRBV29-1, the J call TRBJ2-4; 7 bases line up with TRBD2. The CDR3 extends over 17 amino acids. CDR1 and CDR2 (germline): SQVTM, ANQGSEA. V lost 0 bases and J lost 7; bases outside the gene matches: 15. The CDR3 DNA reads TGCAGCGTTGAAGATCCGCGTGCGGGAGTTTCAAGGAACATTCAGTACTTC. Residues: CSVEDPRAGVSRNIQYF.

The rearrangement joins TRBV5-1 to TRBJ2-3; 7 bases fit TRBD1. Germline values: CDR1 SGHRS, CDR2 YFSETQ. After removal of 5 bases from V and 6 bases from J, the junction contained 9 bases not matched to a gene. The CDR3 extends over 14 amino acids. The CDR3 sequence is CASSWGRGKDTQYF. The CDR3 DNA is TGCGCCAGCAGTTGGGGCAGGGGGAAGGATACGCAGTATTTT.

This clonotype has only a few counts. The chain couples TRBV7-2 to TRBJ2-7; no clear D gene. CDR3 length: 15 residues. Per germline, CDR1 SGHTA and CDR2 FQGNSA. V lost 1 base to trimming and J lost 4 bases, with 14 bases between them. The CDR3 nucleotides are TGTGCCAGCAGCTTAGGTGAGAACCCTGGGTACGAGCAGTACTTC. Its protein product is CASSLGENPGYEQYF.

This clonotype was detected a few times. V gene TRBV20-1 combines with J gene TRBJ1-2; D remains ambiguous. This CDR3 has 12 amino acids. The germline V and J ends were trimmed by 5 bases and 3 bases, with 10 bases remaining between them. Germline V lookup: CDR1 DFQATT, CDR2 SNEGSKA (reference sequence). CDR3 in amino acids: CSARRPDYGYTF. The CDR3 bases are TGCAGTGCTCGCCGTCCGGACTATGGCTACACCTTC.

This clonotype was seen more than once but under ten times. The CDR3 reads CSVEVLLQGAGELFF. The DNA of the CDR3 is TGCAGCGTTGAAGTACTGTTACAGGGGGCCGGGGAGCTGTTTTTT. The rearrangement links TRBV29-1 to TRBJ2-2; 8 bases are a match to TRBD1. The J segment lost 6 bases and the V segment lost 1 base, leaving 7 bases of the junction unmatched. The CDR3 runs 15 residues. Looked up from germline, CDR1 is SQVTM and CDR2 is ANQGSEA.

The chain combines TRBV7-2 with TRBJ2-5; TRBD2 might be the D (5 bases). This CDR3 region has 13 residues. V gave up 5 bases and J gave up 3 bases, with 10 bases separating them. Looked up from germline, CDR1 is SGHTA and CDR2 is FQGNSA. The CDR3 DNA follows: TGTGCCAGCAGCCATAGACTAAAAGAGACCCAGTACTTC. This codes for CASSHRLKETQYF. Full variable domain (rest looked up from reference TRBV7-2 and TRBJ2-5): GAGVSQSPSNKVTEKGKDVELRCDPISGHTALYWYRQSLGQGLEFLIYFQGNSAPDKSGLPSDRFSAERTGGSVSTLTIQRTQQEDSAVYLCASSHRLKETQYFGPGTRLLVL.

This clonotype showed up many times. V is TRBV7-9 and J is TRBJ1-1; D not resolved. Germline loops: CDR1 SEHNR, CDR2 FQNEAQ (reference sequence). This CDR3 is built from 14 residues. V gave up 7 bases and J gave up 4 bases, with 16 bases separating them. This CDR3 is CASTLVRPGTEAFF. As DNA, the CDR3 is TGTGCCAGCACCCTCGTACGTCCGGGCACTGAAGCTTTCTTT.

The J gene is TRBJ2-5, the V gene TRBV21-1; whether TRBD2, the table's D call, matches the DNA was not checked. TRBV21-1 is termed a pseudogene. This CDR3 spans 16 amino acids. The CDR3 coding sequence is TGTGCCAGCAACATAGGACTAGCGGGGGGGCGGGAGACCCAGTACTTC. Protein: CASNIGLAGGRETQYF.

This clonotype was found a few times. J is TRBJ2-7 and V is TRBV10-3, with D possibly TRBD2 on 5 matching bases. This CDR3 is 15 amino acids long. Per germline, CDR1 ENHRY and CDR2 SYGVKD. V was cut by 4 bases and J by 2 bases, with 15 bases left in between. The CDR3 DNA reads as TGTGCCATCAGTGGGGGAGACATATCCGCCTACGAGCAGTACTTC. Residues: CAISGGDISAYEQYF.

This chain links TRBV4-1 with TRBJ2-3, with D perhaps matching TRBD2 (5 bases). The CDR3 extends over 15 amino acids. V lost 0 bases and J lost 6, with 13 bases in between. Germline V gives CDR1 MGHRA, CDR2 YSYEKL. The CDR3: CASSQEWTEVDTQYF. DNA of the CDR3: TGCGCCAGCAGCCAAGAATGGACGGAGGTGGATACGCAGTATTTT.